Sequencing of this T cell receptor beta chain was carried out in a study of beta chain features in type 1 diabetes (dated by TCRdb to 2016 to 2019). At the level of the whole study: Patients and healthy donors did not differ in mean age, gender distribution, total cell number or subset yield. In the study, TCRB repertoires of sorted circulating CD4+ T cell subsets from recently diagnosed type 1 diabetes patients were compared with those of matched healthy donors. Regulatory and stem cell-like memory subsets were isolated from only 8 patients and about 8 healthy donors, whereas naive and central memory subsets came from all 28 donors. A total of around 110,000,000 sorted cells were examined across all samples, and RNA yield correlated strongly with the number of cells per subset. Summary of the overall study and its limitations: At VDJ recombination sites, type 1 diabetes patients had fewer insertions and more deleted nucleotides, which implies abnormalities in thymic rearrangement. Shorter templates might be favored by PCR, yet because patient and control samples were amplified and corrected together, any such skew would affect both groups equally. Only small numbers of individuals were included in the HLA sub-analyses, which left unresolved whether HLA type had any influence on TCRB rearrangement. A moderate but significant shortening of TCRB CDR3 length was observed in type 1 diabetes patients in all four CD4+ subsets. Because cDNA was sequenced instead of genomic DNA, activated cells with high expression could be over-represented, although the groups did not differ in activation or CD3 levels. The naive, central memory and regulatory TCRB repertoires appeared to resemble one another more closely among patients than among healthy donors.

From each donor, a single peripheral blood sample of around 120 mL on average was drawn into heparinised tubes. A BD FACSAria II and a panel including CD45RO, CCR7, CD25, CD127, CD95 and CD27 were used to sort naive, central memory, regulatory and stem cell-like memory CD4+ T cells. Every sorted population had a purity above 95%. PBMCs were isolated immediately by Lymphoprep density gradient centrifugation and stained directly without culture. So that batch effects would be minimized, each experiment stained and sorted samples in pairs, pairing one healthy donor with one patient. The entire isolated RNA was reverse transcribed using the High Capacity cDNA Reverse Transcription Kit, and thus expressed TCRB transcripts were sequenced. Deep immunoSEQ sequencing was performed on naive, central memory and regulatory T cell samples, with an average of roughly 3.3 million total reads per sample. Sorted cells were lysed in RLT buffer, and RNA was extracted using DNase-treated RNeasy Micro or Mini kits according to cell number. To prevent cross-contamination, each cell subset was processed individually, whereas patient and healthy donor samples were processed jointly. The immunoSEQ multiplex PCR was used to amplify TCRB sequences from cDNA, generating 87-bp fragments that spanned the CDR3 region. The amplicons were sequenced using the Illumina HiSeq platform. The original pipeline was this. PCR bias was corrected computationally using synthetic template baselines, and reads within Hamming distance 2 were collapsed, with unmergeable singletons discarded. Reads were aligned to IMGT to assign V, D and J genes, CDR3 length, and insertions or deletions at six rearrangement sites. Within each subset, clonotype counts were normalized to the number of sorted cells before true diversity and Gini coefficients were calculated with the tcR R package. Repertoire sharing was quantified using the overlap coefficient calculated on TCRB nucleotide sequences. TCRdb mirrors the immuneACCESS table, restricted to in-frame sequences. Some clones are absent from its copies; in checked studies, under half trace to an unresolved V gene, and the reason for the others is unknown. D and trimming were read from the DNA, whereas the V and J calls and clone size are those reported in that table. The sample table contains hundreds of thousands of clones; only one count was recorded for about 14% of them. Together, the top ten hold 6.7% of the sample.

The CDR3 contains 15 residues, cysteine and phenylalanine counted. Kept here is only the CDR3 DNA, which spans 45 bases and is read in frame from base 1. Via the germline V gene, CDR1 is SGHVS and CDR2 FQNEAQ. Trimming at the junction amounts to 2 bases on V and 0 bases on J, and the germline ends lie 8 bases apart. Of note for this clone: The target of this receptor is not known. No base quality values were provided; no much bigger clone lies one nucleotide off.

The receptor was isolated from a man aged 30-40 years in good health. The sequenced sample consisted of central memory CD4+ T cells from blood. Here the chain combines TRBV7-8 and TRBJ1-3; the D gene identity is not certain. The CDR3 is CASSLLAHSGNTIYF. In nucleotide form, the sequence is TGTGCCAGCAGCTTACTCGCGCACTCTGGAAACACCATATATTTT.